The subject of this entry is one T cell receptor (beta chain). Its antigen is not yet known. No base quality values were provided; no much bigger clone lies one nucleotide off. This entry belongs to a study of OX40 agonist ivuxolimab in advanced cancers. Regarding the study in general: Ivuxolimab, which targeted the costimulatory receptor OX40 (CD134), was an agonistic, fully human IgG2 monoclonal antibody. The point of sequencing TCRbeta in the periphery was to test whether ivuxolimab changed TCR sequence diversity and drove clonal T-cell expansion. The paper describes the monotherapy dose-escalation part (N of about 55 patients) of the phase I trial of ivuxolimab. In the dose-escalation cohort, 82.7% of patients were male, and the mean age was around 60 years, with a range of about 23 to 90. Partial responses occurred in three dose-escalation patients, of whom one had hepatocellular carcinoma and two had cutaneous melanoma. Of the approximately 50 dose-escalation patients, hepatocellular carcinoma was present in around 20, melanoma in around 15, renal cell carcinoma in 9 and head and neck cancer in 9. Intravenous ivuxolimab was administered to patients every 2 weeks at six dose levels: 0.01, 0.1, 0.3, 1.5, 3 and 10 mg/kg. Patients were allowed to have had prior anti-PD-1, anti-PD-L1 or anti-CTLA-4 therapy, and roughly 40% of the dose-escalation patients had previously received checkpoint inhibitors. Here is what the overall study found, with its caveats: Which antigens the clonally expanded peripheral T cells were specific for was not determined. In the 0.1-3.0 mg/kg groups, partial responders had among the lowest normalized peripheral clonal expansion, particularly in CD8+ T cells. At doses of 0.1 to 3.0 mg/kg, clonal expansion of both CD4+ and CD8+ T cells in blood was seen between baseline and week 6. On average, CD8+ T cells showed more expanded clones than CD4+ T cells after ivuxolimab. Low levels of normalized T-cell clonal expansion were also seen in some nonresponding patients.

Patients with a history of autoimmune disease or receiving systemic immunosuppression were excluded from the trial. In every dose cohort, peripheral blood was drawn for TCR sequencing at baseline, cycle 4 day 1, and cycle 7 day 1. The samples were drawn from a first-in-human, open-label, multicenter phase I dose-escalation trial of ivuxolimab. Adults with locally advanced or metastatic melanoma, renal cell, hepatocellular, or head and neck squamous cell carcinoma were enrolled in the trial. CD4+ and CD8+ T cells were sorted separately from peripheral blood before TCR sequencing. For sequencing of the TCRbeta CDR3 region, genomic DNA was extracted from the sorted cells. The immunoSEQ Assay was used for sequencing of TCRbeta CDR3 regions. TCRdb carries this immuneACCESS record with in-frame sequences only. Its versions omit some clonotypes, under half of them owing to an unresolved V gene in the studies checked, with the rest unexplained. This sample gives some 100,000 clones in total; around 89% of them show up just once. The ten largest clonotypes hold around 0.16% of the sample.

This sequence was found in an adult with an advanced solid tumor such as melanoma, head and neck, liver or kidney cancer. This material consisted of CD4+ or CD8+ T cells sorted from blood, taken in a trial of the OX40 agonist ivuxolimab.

The CDR3 is CASSLGQGPYEQYF. The sequenced DNA is TGTGCCAGCAGCCTGGGACAGGGGCCCTACGAGCAGTACTTC. The rearranged segments are TRBV11-2 and TRBJ2-7, with 10 bases matching TRBD1. From a lookup of the germline V gene, CDR1 and CDR2 are SGHAT and FQNNGV. V is pruned by 5 bases and J by 2 bases, leaving 3 bases of the junction without a gene match. The CDR3, cysteine through phenylalanine, is 14 amino acids long. Of the read, only the CDR3 DNA is kept; its 42 bases are in frame from base 1. Supplemented by the reference TRBV11-2 and TRBJ2-7 proteins around the CDR3, the complete variable domain is EAGVAQSPRYKIIEKRQSVAFWCNPISGHATLYWYQQILGQGPKLLIQFQNNGVVDDSQLPKDRFSAERLKGVDSTLKIQPAKLEDSAVYLCASSLGQGPYEQYFGPGTRLTVT.